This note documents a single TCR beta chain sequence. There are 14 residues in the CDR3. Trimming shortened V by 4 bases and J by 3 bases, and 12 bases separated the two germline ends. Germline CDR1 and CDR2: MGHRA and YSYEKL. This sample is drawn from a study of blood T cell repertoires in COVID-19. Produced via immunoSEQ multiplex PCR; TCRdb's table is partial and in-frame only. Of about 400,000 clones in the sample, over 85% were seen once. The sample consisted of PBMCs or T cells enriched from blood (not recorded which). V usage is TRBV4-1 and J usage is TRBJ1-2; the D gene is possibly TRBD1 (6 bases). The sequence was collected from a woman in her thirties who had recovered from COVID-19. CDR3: CASSLFTGYYGYTF. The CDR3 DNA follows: TGCGCCAGCAGCCTTTTTACAGGGTACTATGGCTACACCTTC.